Sequencing of this T cell receptor (beta chain) was carried out in a study of shared clonotypes between healthy human individuals. Study-wide background: The donor group consisted of a couple of women and three men, aged 18 to 49.

Study-wide points: The study generally estimated greater richness for naive than memory subsets.

A remark on this clone: Antigen: not known.

Assay used: immunoSEQ multiplex PCR; TCRdb lists only in-frame clones, some missing. The top ten clones hold 0.39% of a sample with 2 million to 2.5 million clones, approximately 93% of them seen once. The germline V and J ends were trimmed by 3 bases and 0 bases, with 10 bases remaining between them. This CDR3 is built from 15 residues. Germline V gives CDR1 SGHRS, CDR2 YFSETQ. Each donor was a Caucasian adult residing in Nashville, Tennessee. This TCR derives from a man aged 18 to 29 in good health. Some clones in this sample may be carry-over from other donors' samples. The rearrangement joins TRBV5-1 to TRBJ1-3; D gene unclear. What was sequenced was naive CD4+ T cells from PBMCs. Documented subset: CD45RA+ positively selected. The CDR3 nucleotides read TGCGCCAGCAGCTCTGCACCGGACTCTGGAAACACCATATATTTT. Residues: CASSSAPDSGNTIYF.